The rows below give T cell receptor beta chains drawn from one sample of a study of blood T cells in healthy people across ages. TCRdb used MiXCR to reprocess the 5' RACE reads, holding one entry per CDR3 protein. The table lists more than 900,000 distinct CDR3 sequences, roughly 29% of them singletons, with roughly a tenth in the top ten. The same data also went into a second study, on T cells of mothers and their children.

The sequenced material came from blood. The source of these receptors is a woman aged 40 to 50 in good health. CDR3s include the opening cysteine and the closing phenylalanine or tryptophan. The order of the fields is clone size, D gene, V gene, J gene, CDR3 protein, CDR3 DNA. The D gene is left open where the match is weak. Some rows have no size entry. The others give once, few or many, or a class for an expanded clone.

clone size: few; D gene: TRBD2; V gene: TRBV7-2; J gene: TRBJ2-5; CDR3 protein: CASSVSGGGETQYF; CDR3 DNA: TGTGCCAGCAGCGTTAGCGGGGGAGGAGAGACCCAGTACTTC
clone size: .; D gene: TRBD1; V gene: TRBV28; J gene: TRBJ1-2; CDR3 protein: CASSSSGTGGVAGYTF; CDR3 DNA: TGTGCCAGCAGTTCCTCCGGGACAGGGGGAGTGGCTGGCTACACCTTC
clone size: once; D gene: .; V gene: TRBV5-6; J gene: TRBJ1-2; CDR3 protein: CAGSLEGTALGYTF; CDR3 DNA: TGTGCCGGCAGCTTGGAGGGGACTGCCCTCGGCTACACCTTC
clone size: .; D gene: .; V gene: TRBV5-1; J gene: TRBJ1-2; CDR3 protein: CASSLGRESYGYTF; CDR3 DNA: TGCGCCAGCAGCTTGGGTAGGGAAAGCTATGGCTACACCTTC
clone size: .; D gene: .; V gene: TRBV7-2; J gene: TRBJ2-5; CDR3 protein: CASSFIGDAKNMQYF; CDR3 DNA: TGTGCCAGCAGCTTCATCGGGGATGCCAAAAACATGCAGTACTTC
clone size: .; D gene: .; V gene: TRBV19; J gene: TRBJ2-5; CDR3 protein: CASSIVSQETQYF; CDR3 DNA: TGTGCCAGTAGTATCGTGAGTCAAGAGACCCAGTACTTC
clone size: .; D gene: TRBD2; V gene: TRBV7-9; J gene: TRBJ2-3; CDR3 protein: CASSPRSGGATLQYF; CDR3 DNA: TGTGCCAGCAGCCCTAGAAGCGGGGGGGCCACTCTGCAGTATTTT
clone size: .; D gene: .; V gene: TRBV28; J gene: TRBJ2-7; CDR3 protein: CATGPGHRIEQYF; CDR3 DNA: TGTGCCACGGGCCCGGGACACCGCATCGAGCAGTACTTC
clone size: .; D gene: TRBD1; V gene: TRBV3-1; J gene: TRBJ1-5; CDR3 protein: CASSDYRGPQHF; CDR3 DNA: TGTGCCAGCAGCGACTACAGGGGGCCCCAGCATTTT
clone size: .; D gene: .; V gene: TRBV12-3/TRBV12-4; J gene: TRBJ2-7; CDR3 protein: CASRTGTLSSYEQYF; CDR3 DNA: TGTGCCAGCAGAACCGGGACATTGAGCTCCTACGAGCAGTACTTC
clone size: .; D gene: .; V gene: TRBV24-1; J gene: TRBJ2-7; CDR3 protein: CATSESQVASYNEQYF; CDR3 DNA: TGTGCCACCAGTGAGTCCCAGGTGGCAAGCTACAATGAGCAGTACTTC
clone size: few; D gene: TRBD2; V gene: TRBV28; J gene: TRBJ2-7; CDR3 protein: CASSLFSGGGVDEQYF; CDR3 DNA: TGTGCCAGCAGTTTATTCTCGGGGGGAGGGGTAGACGAGCAGTACTTC
clone size: many; D gene: TRBD2; V gene: TRBV20-1; J gene: TRBJ2-1; CDR3 protein: CSANSGGSYNEQFF; CDR3 DNA: TGCAGTGCCAACAGCGGGGGCTCCTACAATGAGCAGTTCTTC
clone size: .; D gene: TRBD2; V gene: TRBV5-4; J gene: TRBJ2-2; CDR3 protein: CASRGGTTTGELFF; CDR3 DNA: TGTGCCAGCAGGGGGGGGACGACCACCGGGGAGCTGTTTTTT
clone size: .; D gene: .; V gene: TRBV7-3; J gene: TRBJ2-1; CDR3 protein: CASSRNGLTYNEQFF; CDR3 DNA: TGTGCCAGCAGCCGAAACGGGCTAACCTACAATGAGCAGTTCTTC
clone size: few; D gene: TRBD2; V gene: TRBV6-4; J gene: TRBJ2-2; CDR3 protein: CASSPGTSGGTGELFF; CDR3 DNA: TGTGCCAGCAGTCCCGGGACTAGCGGGGGGACCGGGGAGCTGTTTTTT
clone size: few; D gene: .; V gene: TRBV18; J gene: TRBJ1-5; CDR3 protein: CASSPNKDQPQHF; CDR3 DNA: TGTGCCAGCTCACCGAACAAGGATCAGCCCCAGCATTTT
clone size: .; D gene: .; V gene: TRBV5-1; J gene: TRBJ2-7; CDR3 protein: CTSSRWGTYEQYF; CDR3 DNA: TGCACCAGCAGCCGTTGGGGGACCTACGAGCAGTACTTC
clone size: .; D gene: TRBD2; V gene: TRBV20-1; J gene: TRBJ2-1; CDR3 protein: CSATGSGRGGYNEQFF; CDR3 DNA: TGCAGTGCCACGGGGAGCGGGAGAGGGGGGTACAATGAGCAGTTCTTC
clone size: .; D gene: .; V gene: TRBV28; J gene: TRBJ1-1; CDR3 protein: CASRPVRGASTEAFF; CDR3 DNA: TGTGCCAGCAGGCCCGTGCGCGGAGCAAGCACTGAAGCTTTCTTT
clone size: once; D gene: TRBD1; V gene: TRBV11-1; J gene: TRBJ2-1; CDR3 protein: CASSSLGQGTFF; CDR3 DNA: TGTGCCAGCAGCTCCCTCGGACAGGGGACGTTCTTC
clone size: many; D gene: .; V gene: TRBV7-2; J gene: TRBJ2-3; CDR3 protein: CASSSYYGGGSPDTQYF; CDR3 DNA: TGTGCCAGCAGCTCCTATTATGGGGGGGGCTCCCCAGATACGCAGTATTTT
clone size: .; D gene: .; V gene: TRBV7-9; J gene: TRBJ2-1; CDR3 protein: CASSFGGARYNEQFF; CDR3 DNA: TGTGCCAGCAGCTTTGGGGGGGCCCGATACAATGAGCAGTTCTTC
clone size: .; D gene: TRBD2; V gene: TRBV28; J gene: TRBJ2-3; CDR3 protein: CASSLYRLAGTDTQYF; CDR3 DNA: TGTGCCAGCAGTTTGTATCGGCTAGCGGGCACAGATACGCAGTATTTT
clone size: few; D gene: TRBD1; V gene: TRBV7-3; J gene: TRBJ2-5; CDR3 protein: CASSLTGQGFSQETQYF; CDR3 DNA: TGTGCCAGCAGCTTAACGGGACAGGGGTTTTCGCAAGAGACCCAGTACTTC
clone size: .; D gene: .; V gene: TRBV25-1; J gene: TRBJ1-2; CDR3 protein: CASSEYMAGKYGYTF; CDR3 DNA: TGTGCCAGCAGTGAATATATGGCAGGGAAATATGGCTACACCTTC
clone size: .; D gene: .; V gene: TRBV5-5; J gene: TRBJ1-1; CDR3 protein: CASSLGRGRGFTEAFF; CDR3 DNA: TGTGCCAGCAGCTTGGGAAGGGGAAGAGGGTTTACTGAAGCTTTCTTT
clone size: few; D gene: .; V gene: TRBV7-2; J gene: TRBJ1-2; CDR3 protein: CASTGQGSNYGYTF; CDR3 DNA: TGTGCCAGCACGGGACAAGGTTCTAACTATGGCTACACCTTC
clone size: few; D gene: .; V gene: TRBV9; J gene: TRBJ1-1; CDR3 protein: CASSVDTYTEAFF; CDR3 DNA: TGTGCCAGCAGCGTAGACACCTACACTGAAGCTTTCTTT
clone size: few; D gene: TRBD1; V gene: TRBV6-2/TRBV6-3; J gene: TRBJ2-4; CDR3 protein: CASSYQVSQGARGIQYF; CDR3 DNA: TGTGCCAGCAGTTACCAGGTTTCACAGGGGGCGCGGGGAATTCAGTACTTC
clone size: few; D gene: TRBD1; V gene: TRBV28; J gene: TRBJ2-7; CDR3 protein: CASSSLRTGLSYEQYF; CDR3 DNA: TGTGCCAGCAGTTCCCTGCGGACAGGGCTATCCTACGAGCAGTACTTC
clone size: .; D gene: TRBD1; V gene: TRBV7-8; J gene: TRBJ2-2; CDR3 protein: CASSLVLQGADTGELFF; CDR3 DNA: TGTGCCAGCAGCTTAGTCCTCCAGGGGGCTGACACCGGGGAGCTGTTTTTT
clone size: .; D gene: .; V gene: TRBV5-1; J gene: TRBJ2-1; CDR3 protein: CASSLQPDQEQFF; CDR3 DNA: TGCGCCAGCAGCCTCCAACCCGATCAGGAGCAGTTCTTC
clone size: many; D gene: .; V gene: TRBV7-8; J gene: TRBJ2-7; CDR3 protein: CASRGMTGPYEQYF; CDR3 DNA: TGTGCCAGCAGAGGGATGACTGGACCCTACGAGCAGTACTTC
clone size: few; D gene: .; V gene: TRBV24-1; J gene: TRBJ2-1; CDR3 protein: CATVGPYNEQFF; CDR3 DNA: TGTGCCACCGTTGGACCCTACAATGAGCAGTTCTTC
clone size: .; D gene: .; V gene: TRBV6-6; J gene: TRBJ1-1; CDR3 protein: CASSYRGGKIEAFF; CDR3 DNA: TGTGCCAGCAGTTACCGGGGGGGAAAGATTGAAGCTTTCTTT
clone size: .; D gene: .; V gene: TRBV6-2/TRBV6-3; J gene: TRBJ2-6; CDR3 protein: CARHAACRAGANVLTF; CDR3 DNA: TGTGCCAGACATGCAGCGTGTCGGGCCGGGGCCAACGTCCTGACTTTC
clone size: few; D gene: TRBD2; V gene: TRBV6-2/TRBV6-3; J gene: TRBJ2-1; CDR3 protein: CATSPGTSGSNEQFF; CDR3 DNA: TGTGCCACCTCTCCCGGGACTAGCGGCAGCAATGAGCAGTTCTTC
clone size: few; D gene: TRBD1; V gene: TRBV29-1; J gene: TRBJ2-1; CDR3 protein: CSVEDFFGQGQGLLVQFF; CDR3 DNA: TGCAGCGTTGAAGATTTTTTTGGTCAGGGACAGGGGCTATTAGTGCAGTTCTTC
clone size: .; D gene: .; V gene: TRBV6-5; J gene: TRBJ2-7; CDR3 protein: CASSYMQRDYEQYF; CDR3 DNA: TGTGCCAGCAGTTACATGCAAAGAGACTACGAGCAGTACTTC
clone size: .; D gene: .; V gene: TRBV9; J gene: TRBJ2-3; CDR3 protein: CASSPAPGFKADTQYF; CDR3 DNA: TGTGCCAGCAGCCCTGCCCCAGGGTTCAAGGCAGATACGCAGTATTTT
clone size: many; D gene: .; V gene: TRBV27; J gene: TRBJ2-7; CDR3 protein: CASSLANPYEQYF; CDR3 DNA: TGTGCCAGCAGTTTAGCTAACCCCTACGAGCAGTACTTC
clone size: .; D gene: TRBD1; V gene: TRBV6-6; J gene: TRBJ2-7; CDR3 protein: CAVRFGTVSYEQYF; CDR3 DNA: TGTGCCGTTCGGTTTGGGACAGTCTCCTACGAGCAGTACTTC